What follows describes a single TCR beta chain. There are 15 residues in the CDR3. V dropped 0 bases and J dropped 6; count of bases not matched to a gene: 6. CDR1 is SGHNT, CDR2 YYREEE, per germline (reference sequence). The data were obtained in a study of blood T cell repertoires in COVID-19. As for the study in general: PBMCs, B-cell-depleted T cells, or T cells provided the cDNA or gDNA that made up the material.

Produced via immunoSEQ multiplex PCR; TCRdb's table is partial and in-frame only. The table has around 250,000 clones, about four fifths seen once. The chain joins TRBV5-4 to TRBJ2-1; 7 nucleotides match TRBD2. The receptor comes from an elderly man with acute or convalescent COVID-19. Sample: peripheral blood. The chain's CDR3 is CASSLDTAGSNEQFF. DNA of the CDR3: TGTGCCAGCAGCTTGGATACAGCGGGGAGCAATGAGCAGTTCTTC.